The 14 T cell receptor beta chains below come from one sample, sequenced in a study of shared clonotypes between healthy human individuals. TCRdb's copy holds only in-frame clones and misses some; the assay was immunoSEQ multiplex PCR. The sample yields more than 2,000,000 clones, more than 80% seen once. The sample consisted of naive CD4+ T cells sorted from blood. The subset is: CD45RA+ positively selected. The receptors derive from a man between 18 and 29 years old in good health.

The genes are TRBV27 and TRBJ2-3; D gene unclear. CDR3 size: 13 residues. CDR1 is MNHEY, CDR2 SMNVEV, per germline (reference sequence). V was shortened by 6 bases and J by 1 base, with 8 bases between the two germline ends. This CDR3 reads CASSYHGTDTQYF. In nucleotides, the CDR3 is TGTGCCAGCAGCTACCATGGCACAGATACGCAGTATTTT.

J is TRBJ2-7 and V is TRBV6-1; 7 nucleotides agree with TRBD1. Germline values: CDR1 MNHNS, CDR2 SASEGT. The CDR3 extends over 13 amino acids. Trimming at V came to 8 bases and at J to 2 bases, leaving 6 bases not matched to a gene. The CDR3: CASHHRGAYEQYF. Here the CDR3 DNA reads TGTGCCAGCCACCACAGGGGAGCCTACGAGCAGTACTTC.

The V gene is TRBV29-1, the J gene TRBJ2-3; 9 bases fit TRBD1. The CDR3 contains 19 residues. V dropped 4 bases and J dropped 0; count of bases not matched to a gene: 17. Germline CDR1 and CDR2: SQVTM and ANQGSEA. The CDR3 here is CSVGSTGGLHSTSTDTQYF. CDR3 bases: TGCAGCGTTGGGTCTACAGGGGGCTTACACTCAACTAGCACAGATACGCAGTATTTT.

The chain is built from TRBV19 and TRBJ2-7; 10 nucleotides match TRBD2. The germline gives CDR1 LNHDA, CDR2 SQIVND (reference sequence). The CDR3 is 15 residues long. The junction had 5 bases not matched to a gene; V was cut back by 5 bases and J by 1 base. The CDR3: CASSLAGAGSYEQYF. The CDR3 DNA reads as TGTGCCAGTAGTCTAGCGGGAGCGGGATCCTACGAGCAGTACTTC.

The chain has TRBV28 and TRBJ1-6; no definite D call. The ends were cut back, 5 bases at V and 8 bases at J, with 16 bases in the middle. This CDR3 region has 15 residues. Per germline, CDR1 MDHEN and CDR2 SYDVKM. The CDR3 DNA sequence: TGTGCCAGCAGTCCCCCTCCAAGGAGGGATTCACCCCTCCACTTT. Residues: CASSPPPRRDSPLHF.

This rearrangement joins TRBV29-1 to TRBJ1-2; D remains ambiguous. The V end was cut by 2 bases, the J end by 4 bases, with 8 bases between. Per germline, CDR1 SQVTM and CDR2 ANQGSEA. The CDR3 length is 12 residues. The DNA of the CDR3 is TGCAGCGTTGAACCGGGCGTCTATGGCTACACCTTC. It encodes CSVEPGVYGYTF.

This clone was seen a single time. Within the sample, other DNA sequences also encode this same CDR3. The gene calls are TRBV5-1 and TRBJ2-3; D gene unclear. Trimming cost V 1 base and J 2 bases, with 5 bases left between them. The CDR3 loop spans 13 amino acids. Germline V gives CDR1 SGHRS, CDR2 YFSETQ. The CDR3 DNA sequence: TGCGCCAGCAGCTTGTCCGTCACAGATACGCAGTATTTT. Protein product: CASSLSVTDTQYF.

The chain's CDR3 is CASSYRTGLNEQFF. The CDR3 region has the DNA TGTGCCAGCAGTTACAGGACAGGATTAAATGAGCAGTTCTTC. The chain links TRBV6-6 to TRBJ2-1; 7 nucleotides line up with TRBD1. Germline-derived CDR1 and CDR2 are MNHNY and SVGAGI (reference sequence). The V and J ends lost 2 bases and 7 bases, in that order; junction bases with no gene match: 5. The CDR3 runs 14 residues.

Regarding this clone: Other DNA sequences in the same sample also yield this CDR3. V usage is TRBV18 and J usage is TRBJ2-3; 12 bases match TRBD2. This CDR3 has 17 residues. V was pared by 3 bases and J by 3 bases, with 7 bases of the junction left unmatched. CDR1 is KGHSH, CDR2 LQKENI, per germline. CDR3 bases: TGTGCCAGCTCACCCGGGCTAGCGGGAGGGCGAACAGATACGCAGTATTTT. The encoded protein is CASSPGLAGGRTDTQYF.

This clone was counted once. At one of its ends the junction is not consistent with the germline gene, which may arise from a read error. J is TRBJ1-1 and V is TRBV4-3, with D possibly TRBD1 on 5 matching bases. Germline CDR1 and CDR2: LGHNA and YSLEER. The CDR3 is made up of 15 amino acids. DNA of the CDR3: TGCGCCGGCAGCCAAGAGGCTGGGGCGACCACTGAAGCTTTCTTT. It is translated as CAGSQEAGATTEAFF.

In regard to this clone: In the same sample, other DNA sequences code for this CDR3. This rearrangement joins TRBV18 to TRBJ2-7, with D tentatively TRBD1 (5 bases). From germline, CDR1 is KGHSH and CDR2 LQKENI. The CDR3 covers 14 residues. V lost 3 bases to trimming and J lost 1 base, with 10 bases between them. The CDR3 bases are TGTGCCAGCTCACCGGGGCCAGCATCCTACGAGCAGTACTTC. This codes for CASSPGPASYEQYF.

The J gene is TRBJ2-2, the V gene TRBV7-3; weak D call: TRBD2 (5 bases). The CDR3 consists of 14 residues. The V end lost 5 bases, the J end lost 6 bases, and 13 bases lay between the germline ends. Germline CDR1 reads SGHTA; CDR2 reads FQGTGA. CDR3 region: CASSPRGWPGELFF. CDR3 bases: TGTGCCAGCAGCCCCCGAGGGTGGCCCGGGGAGCTGTTTTTT.

This clone was recorded once. This chain uses TRBV29-1 with TRBJ2-7, with D possibly being TRBD1 or TRBD2 (5 bases each). Trimming removed 4 bases from V and 3 bases from J, with 16 bases in between. The CDR3 runs to 14 residues. Germline V gene sequence: CDR1 SQVTM, CDR2 ANQGSEA. DNA of the CDR3: TGCAGCGTTGCCGGGGCTTCATCGGGCTACGAGCAGTACTTC. The encoded protein is CSVAGASSGYEQYF.

The V gene is TRBV27, the J gene TRBJ2-2; TRBD2 might be the D (6 bases). The CDR3 consists of 15 residues. The V gene's germline CDR1 is MNHEY and CDR2 SMNVEV (reference sequence). V lost 6 bases and J 4 bases, leaving 15 bases between the germline ends. The CDR3 sequence: CASRSGTHVTGELFF. As DNA, the CDR3 is TGTGCCAGCAGATCCGGGACTCACGTCACCGGGGAGCTGTTTTTT.